Following are 6 T cell receptor beta chains from one sample sequenced in a study of cytomegalovirus exposure and HLA in healthy donors. Vbeta (60) and Jbeta (13) primers were used in the PCR. The method was immunoSEQ multiplex PCR; TCRdb's version includes in-frame clones alone and lacks a portion of them. The data show approximately 160,000 clones, with 82% seen just once and approximately 5.7% held by the top ten. Sequencing was carried out using PBMCs. These receptors originate from a man aged 25-45 years in good health and CMV-seropositive.

In its sample, this clone was seen a few times. The chain carries TRBV4-3 and TRBJ2-7; no clear D gene. Trimming pared 0 bases from V and 3 bases from J, leaving 21 bases between. The CDR3 consists of 18 residues. CDR1 is LGHNA, CDR2 YSLEER, per germline. This CDR3 is CASSQEYPRAAPHYEQYF. DNA for the CDR3: TGCGCCAGCAGCCAAGAATACCCCCGAGCAGCGCCTCACTACGAGCAGTACTTC.

About this clone itself: Other DNA sequences in the same sample also yield this CDR3. This rearrangement joins TRBV7-2 to TRBJ1-1; perhaps TRBD1 as D (5 bases). Trimming cost V 2 bases and J 5 bases, with 9 bases left between them. This CDR3 spans 13 amino acids. Germline CDR1 reads SGHTA; CDR2 reads FQGNSA. This CDR3 reads CASSLQGNTEAFF. CDR3 in DNA: TGTGCCAGCAGCTTACAGGGTAATACTGAAGCTTTCTTT.

CDR3 coding DNA: TGTGCCAGCAGCGGGTACTCCGGGACAGGGGCATTGGGCAATCAGCCCCAGCATTTT. Residues: CASSGYSGTGALGNQPQHF. The V call is TRBV2, the J call TRBJ1-5, with TRBD1 identical over 10 bases. Trimming at V came to 6 bases and at J to 2 bases, leaving 16 bases not matched to a gene. Germline values: CDR1 SNHLY, CDR2 FYNNEI. The CDR3 length is 19 residues.

The chain combines TRBV2 with TRBJ1-6; D is unclear. Looked up from germline, CDR1 is SNHLY and CDR2 is FYNNEI. V was cut by 7 bases and J by 6 bases, with 10 bases left in between. This CDR3 is built from 13 residues. The CDR3 here is CASKWQANSPLHF. The CDR3 coding sequence is TGTGCCAGCAAGTGGCAGGCTAATTCACCCCTCCACTTT.

CDR3 sequence (DNA): TGTGCCAGCTCACCCTCCCGACAGGGCCATGAAAAACTGTTTTTT. Amino acids: CASSPSRQGHEKLFF. The chain carries TRBV18 and TRBJ1-4, with 7 positions matching TRBD1. The V segment lost 3 bases and the J segment 6 bases; nucleotides outside the gene matches: 7. In germline, CDR1 is KGHSH, CDR2 LQKENI. CDR3 length equals 15 residues.

The chain is built from TRBV2 and TRBJ1-1; D ambiguous. The V gene's germline CDR1 is SNHLY and CDR2 FYNNEI. V dropped 8 bases and J dropped 1 base, with 14 bases sitting between them. The CDR3 totals 14 residues. This CDR3 is CASLTDFSNTEAFF. The CDR3 DNA sequence: TGTGCCAGCCTTACGGACTTTTCGAACACTGAAGCTTTCTTT.